One sample yielded the 26 T cell receptor beta chains listed below, sequenced in a study of blood T cell repertoires in COVID-19. Only in-frame clones appear in the TCRdb table, and some are missing; sequencing was by immunoSEQ multiplex PCR. The sample shows approximately 160,000 clones, around four fifths of them seen only once. The sequencing input was PBMCs or T cells enriched from blood (not recorded which). The receptors originated from a woman aged 50 to 60 who had recovered from COVID-19.

CDR3 bases: TGTGCCAGCAGTGACAGGGGGCACACTGAAGCTTTCTTT. Translated: CASSDRGHTEAFF. The J gene is TRBJ1-1, the V gene TRBV2; TRBD1 agrees at 8 bases. Per germline, CDR1 SNHLY and CDR2 FYNNEI. The V gene end was trimmed by 3 bases and the J gene end by 3 bases; junction bases not matched to a gene: 0. The CDR3 sequence is 13 residues long.

This clone was picked up one time. This chain links TRBV29-1 with TRBJ2-3; TRBD1 aligns across 11 bases. The V and J ends lost 4 bases and 6 bases, in that order; junction bases with no gene match: 6. The germline V gene encodes CDR1 SQVTM and CDR2 ANQGSEA. The CDR3 has 14 residues. The CDR3, as DNA: TGCAGCGTTGTGGGGACAGGGGGGATGGATACGCAGTATTTT. As protein: CSVVGTGGMDTQYF.

The rearrangement uses TRBV21-1 and TRBJ2-1; TRBD2 was called by the table and not checked on the DNA. TRBV21-1 is given as a pseudogene. The CDR3 runs to 21 residues. Written as DNA, the CDR3 is TGTGCCAGCAGTTCCCCTCCACCGACTAGCGGGGGACCCAGCTCCTACAATGAGCAGTTCTTC. Its protein is CASSSPPPTSGGPSSYNEQFF.

J is TRBJ2-5 and V is TRBV4-3, with 9 bases fitting TRBD1. The V gene's germline CDR1 is LGHNA and CDR2 YSLEER. Trimming at V came to 6 bases and at J to 4 bases, leaving 15 bases not matched to a gene. This CDR3 is 17 amino acids long. The CDR3 here is CASSPGAGTGLGETQYF. In DNA, the CDR3 is TGCGCCAGCAGTCCGGGGGCCGGGACAGGGCTGGGAGAGACCCAGTACTTC.

The rearrangement joins TRBV4-1 to TRBJ2-3, with TRBD2 matching over 10 bases. The CDR3 spans 17 residues. CDR1 and CDR2 from the germline V gene are MGHRA and YSYEKL. J lost 1 base, V lost 2 bases, and 6 bases had no gene match. DNA for the CDR3: TGCGCCAGCAGCCAAAAGGGGGGGACTAGCGGCACAGATACGCAGTATTTT. Its protein product is CASSQKGGTSGTDTQYF.

The rearrangement joins TRBV7-9 to TRBJ2-4; 7 nucleotides agree with TRBD2. CDR1 is SEHNR and CDR2 is FQNEAQ in the germline V gene (reference sequence). The CDR3 covers 17 residues. The junction had 6 bases not matched to a gene; V was cut back by 1 base and J by 0 bases. Here the CDR3 DNA reads TGTGCCAGCAGCTTAGGGGTTGGGAGGGAAGCCAAAAACATTCAGTACTTC. Its protein is CASSLGVGREAKNIQYF.

V gene TRBV5-1 combines with J gene TRBJ2-1, with 7 bases lining up with TRBD2. Germline CDR1 is SGHRS and CDR2 is YFSETQ. The ends lost 2 bases at V and 9 bases at J; junction bases unmatched: 11. There are 15 residues in the CDR3. CDR3 DNA: TGCGCCAGCAGCTTTGCCGGGACTAATTTCGCTGAGCAGTTCTTC. Its translation is CASSFAGTNFAEQFF. Supplemented by reference TRBV5-1 and TRBJ2-1, the full variable domain reads KAGVTQTPRYLIKTRGQQVTLSCSPISGHRSVSWYQQTPGQGLQFLFEYFSETQRNKGNFPGRFSGRQFSNSRSEMNVSTLELGDSALYLCASSFAGTNFAEQFFGPGTRLTVL.

This clone has only a few counts. V gene TRBV29-1 combines with J gene TRBJ1-1; 7 bases map to TRBD1. Per the germline V gene, CDR1 is SQVTM and CDR2 is ANQGSEA. This CDR3 comprises 13 residues. The V and J ends lost 4 bases and 11 bases, in that order; junction bases with no gene match: 13. In DNA form, the CDR3 reads TGCAGCGTTGCAGTCGTCGGGACAGTCGGGGCTTTCTTT. Translating gives CSVAVVGTVGAFF.

V gene TRBV21-1 combines with J gene TRBJ2-7; the D call in the table, TRBD1, was not verified against the DNA. TRBV21-1 is tagged as a pseudogene. This CDR3 contains 13 residues. The CDR3 sequence is CARIGQGPYEQYF. CDR3 nucleotide sequence: TGTGCCAGGATCGGACAGGGGCCCTACGAGCAGTACTTC.

Here the CDR3 reads CAISESVRTMNTEAFF. DNA of the CDR3: TGTGCCATCAGTGAGAGCGTCAGGACTATGAACACTGAAGCTTTCTTT. This chain uses TRBV10-3 with TRBJ1-1; D remains ambiguous. The CDR3 has 16 amino acids. The germline V gene has CDR1 ENHRY and CDR2 SYGVKD. The germline V and J ends were trimmed by 2 bases and 0 bases, with 13 bases remaining between them.

The chain combines TRBV9 with TRBJ2-5; 9 bases fit TRBD2. This CDR3 is built from 16 residues. The V gene's germline CDR1 is SGDLS and CDR2 YYNGEE. The ends lost 0 bases at V and 4 bases at J; junction bases unmatched: 7. The CDR3 DNA reads as TGTGCCAGCAGCGTAGGAGGGGCTAGCGGGGCAGAGACCCAGTACTTC. Translation: CASSVGGASGAETQYF.

This clone was seen once. V and J are TRBV19 and TRBJ2-3; D call uncertain. The CDR3 covers 15 residues. The germline V gene encodes CDR1 LNHDA and CDR2 SQIVND (reference sequence). Trimming cost V 0 bases and J 1 base, with 8 bases left between them. CDR3 region: CASSIDARGTDTQYF. The DNA of the CDR3 is TGTGCCAGTAGTATAGATGCCCGGGGCACAGATACGCAGTATTTT. The entire variable domain, with the rest obtained from reference TRBV19 and TRBJ2-3, is as follows: DGGITQSPKYLFRKEGQNVTLSCEQNLNHDAMYWYRQDPGQGLRLIYYSQIVNDFQKGDIAEGYSVSREKKESFPLTVTSAQKNPTAFYLCASSIDARGTDTQYFGPGTRLTVL.

The chain combines TRBV3-1 (or the pseudogene TRBV3-2) with TRBJ2-5; 12 positions agree with TRBD1. The CDR3 covers 15 residues. The J segment lost 2 bases and the V segment lost 6 bases, leaving 4 bases of the junction unmatched. CDR1 and CDR2 (germline): LGHDT, YNNKEL (reference sequence). The CDR3 protein is CASSRDRGRQETQYF. CDR3 bases: TGTGCCAGCAGTCGGGACAGGGGGCGTCAAGAGACCCAGTACTTC.

This clone appeared a single time. The chain carries TRBV7-2 and TRBJ2-5, with 9 bases fitting TRBD2. V lost 1 base and J lost 1; bases outside the gene matches: 7. The CDR3 contains 17 residues. Per germline, CDR1 SGHTA and CDR2 FQGNSA. CDR3 loop: CASSLVRSGGRQETQYF. CDR3 nucleotides: TGTGCCAGCAGCTTAGTCCGTAGCGGGGGCCGCCAAGAGACCCAGTACTTC. The variable domain in full, with the rest retrieved from reference TRBV7-2 and TRBJ2-5, is GAGVSQSPSNKVTEKGKDVELRCDPISGHTALYWYRQSLGQGLEFLIYFQGNSAPDKSGLPSDRFSAERTGGSVSTLTIQRTQQEDSAVYLCASSLVRSGGRQETQYFGPGTRLLVL.

V usage is TRBV6-1 and J usage is TRBJ2-7; TRBD1 agrees at 8 bases. The CDR3 contains 15 residues. V lost 3 bases and J lost 0; bases outside the gene matches: 4. Germline V gives CDR1 MNHNS, CDR2 SASEGT. The CDR3, as DNA: TGTGCCAGCAGTGAGGCCGGGACAGGCTCCTACGAGCAGTACTTC. The encoded protein is CASSEAGTGSYEQYF.

CDR3 sequence (DNA): TGTGCCAGCAGTTACCGGGGTATCCATGGCTACACCTTC. This encodes CASSYRGIHGYTF. The genes are TRBV6-2 or TRBV6-3 and TRBJ1-2; no reliable D call. Germline V gene sequence: CDR1 MNHEY, CDR2 SVGEGT. The CDR3 runs 13 residues. V gave up 2 bases and J gave up 6 bases, with 10 bases separating them.

The chain joins TRBV19 to TRBJ2-7; D might be TRBD1 (5 bases). V was cut by 0 bases and J by 1 base, with 10 bases left in between. The CDR3 loop spans 15 amino acids. Germline CDR1 is LNHDA and CDR2 is SQIVND (reference sequence). CDR3 region: CASSIDKRQSYEQYF. The CDR3, as DNA: TGTGCCAGTAGTATAGATAAAAGACAGTCCTACGAGCAGTACTTC.

The V and J genes are TRBV6-2 or TRBV6-3 and TRBJ2-3, with 8 positions matching TRBD2. Germline V gene lookup returns CDR1 MNHEY and CDR2 SVGEGT. The CDR3 is 18 residues long. Trimming at V came to 0 bases and at J to 3 bases, leaving 11 bases not matched to a gene. The CDR3 reads CASSYSTGTSGSTDTQYF. Here the CDR3 DNA reads TGTGCCAGCAGTTACTCCACCGGCACTAGCGGTAGTACAGATACGCAGTATTTT.

This sequence joins TRBV28 and TRBJ1-1, with 7 bases aligning to TRBD1. V shed 3 bases and J 5 bases; nucleotides not matched to a gene: 6. This CDR3 spans 14 amino acids. The germline V gene encodes CDR1 MDHEN and CDR2 SYDVKM. The CDR3 DNA reads as TGTGCCAGCAGTTTCAGCCAGGGGGGAACTGAAGCTTTCTTT. Its translation is CASSFSQGGTEAFF.

J is TRBJ2-5 and V is TRBV4-3; TRBD1 aligns across 9 bases. The junction had 11 bases not matched to a gene; V was cut back by 4 bases and J by 5 bases. The CDR3 totals 16 residues. CDR1 and CDR2 from the germline V gene are LGHNA and YSLEER. CDR3 sequence reads: CASSPGTGNSQETQYF. The CDR3 DNA follows: TGCGCCAGCAGCCCGGGGACAGGGAATAGCCAGGAGACCCAGTACTTC.

The J gene is TRBJ2-1, the V gene TRBV7-9; 10 bases line up with TRBD2. V gave up 1 base and J gave up 10 bases; unmatched junction bases: 4. The germline CDR1 and CDR2 sequences are SEHNR and FQNEAQ (reference sequence). The CDR3 is 14 residues long. CDR3 protein: CASSLGLAGDEQFF. The CDR3 DNA is TGTGCCAGCAGCTTAGGGCTAGCGGGAGACGAGCAGTTCTTC.

V gene TRBV28 combines with J gene TRBJ2-2, with TRBD1 as a possible D gene (6 bases). Germline CDR1 reads MDHEN; CDR2 reads SYDVKM. V was trimmed by 5 bases and J by 6 bases, leaving 13 bases between them. This CDR3 comprises 14 residues. The CDR3 region has the DNA TGTGCCAGCAGTCCCCCCGACAGGTCCGGGGAGCTGTTTTTT. The encoded protein is CASSPPDRSGELFF.

The V call is TRBV6-7, the J call TRBJ2-2, with TRBD2 matching over 9 bases. TRBV6-7 qualifies as an ORF whose function is uncertain. The CDR3 runs to 14 residues. V shed 7 bases and J 7 bases; nucleotides not matched to a gene: 7. DNA for the CDR3: TGTGCCAGCACCCTGGCGGGAGGGGTCGGGGAGCTGTTTTTT. Translating it yields CASTLAGGVGELFF.

V gene TRBV9 combines with J gene TRBJ2-2; 10 bases fit TRBD2. CDR3 length equals 15 residues. CDR1 and CDR2 (germline): SGDLS, YYNGEE. J lost 13 bases, V lost 0 bases, and 9 bases had no gene match. The CDR3: CASSVGLAGDSGLFF. DNA for the CDR3: TGTGCCAGCAGCGTAGGGCTAGCGGGGGACTCTGGGCTGTTTTTT.

The genes are TRBV6-6 and TRBJ1-1; possibly TRBD1 for D (5 bases). Trimming took off 5 bases at V and 0 bases at J, with 13 bases between the two ends. Germline lookup yields CDR1 MNHNY and CDR2 SVGAGI (reference sequence). The CDR3 consists of 15 residues. The CDR3 is CASSLPDRMNTEAFF. The CDR3 nucleotides read TGTGCCAGCAGTCTCCCAGACAGAATGAACACTGAAGCTTTCTTT.

The chain is built from TRBV20-1 and TRBJ1-5; no definite D call. V lost 3 bases and J 0 bases, leaving 9 bases between the germline ends. Germline CDR1 is DFQATT and CDR2 is SNEGSKA (reference sequence). This CDR3 spans 14 amino acids. The CDR3 protein is CSASVGISNQPQHF. CDR3 nucleotide sequence: TGCAGTGCTAGTGTCGGGATTAGCAATCAGCCCCAGCATTTT.